This TCR beta chain was retrieved from a study of monozygotic twins with cystic fibrosis. Clones were read by immunoSEQ multiplex PCR, and TCRdb kept only the in-frame ones, dropping some. Among some 26,000 clones, 80% to 95% were seen once, and the ten largest hold about 0.3%. This TCR came from a girl aged 2 to 9 with cystic fibrosis. Input material: blood.

This chain's CDR3 is CASSYSPGNEAFF. As DNA, the CDR3 is TGTGCCAGCAGTTATTCTCCCGGGAATGAAGCTTTCTTT. The V and J genes are TRBV6-6 and TRBJ1-1; D remains unclear. Trimming pared 3 bases from V and 7 bases from J, leaving 12 bases between. In germline, CDR1 is MNHNY, CDR2 SVGAGI (reference sequence). The CDR3 contains 13 residues.